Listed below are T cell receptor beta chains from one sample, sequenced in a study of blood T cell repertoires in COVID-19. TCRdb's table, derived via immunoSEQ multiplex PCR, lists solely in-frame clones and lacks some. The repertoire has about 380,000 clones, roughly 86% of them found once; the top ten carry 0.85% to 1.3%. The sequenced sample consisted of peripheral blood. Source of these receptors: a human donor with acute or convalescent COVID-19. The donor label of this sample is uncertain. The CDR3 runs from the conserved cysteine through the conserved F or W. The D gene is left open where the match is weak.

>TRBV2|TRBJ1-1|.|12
TGTGCCCGTATGACCGGGGGCACTGAAGCTTTCTTT
CARMTGGTEAFF
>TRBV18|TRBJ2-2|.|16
TGTGCCAGCTCACCACTTGGGCCCCTGAACACCGGGGAGCTGTTTTTT
CASSPLGPLNTGELFF
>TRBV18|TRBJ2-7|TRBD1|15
TGTGCCAGCTCATCCGGGACAGGACAAGTCTACGAGCAGTACTTC
CASSSGTGQVYEQYF
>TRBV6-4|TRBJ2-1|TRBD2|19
TGTGCCAGCAGTGACTCGACCTCCCGACTAGCGGGGGGTTGGAATGAGCAGTTCTTC
CASSDSTSRLAGGWNEQFF
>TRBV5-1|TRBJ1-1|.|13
TGCGCCGGCAGAGGGGTGGTGAACACTGAAGCTTTCTTT
CAGRGVVNTEAFF
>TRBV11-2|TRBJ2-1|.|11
TGTGCCAGCAGCCCATACAATGAGCAGTTCTTC
CASSPYNEQFF
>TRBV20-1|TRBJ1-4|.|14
TGCAGTGCTAGTCATGGGGAGGCGGGTGAAAAACTGTTTTTT
CSASHGEAGEKLFF
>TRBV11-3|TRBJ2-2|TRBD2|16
TGTGCCAGCAGCTCCCGGGTAGCGGGGAACACCGGGGAGCTGTTTTTT
CASSSRVAGNTGELFF
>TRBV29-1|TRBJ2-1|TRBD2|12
TGCAGCGTGGAATGGACTAGTCGCGAGCAGTTCTTC
CSVEWTSREQFF
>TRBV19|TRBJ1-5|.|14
TGTGCCAGTAGTATAGGGCAGAGCGATCAGCCCCAGCATTTT
CASSIGQSDQPQHF
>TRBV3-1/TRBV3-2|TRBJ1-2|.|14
TGTGCCAGCAGCCAAGGTGCCTGGAGAGATGGCTACACCTTC
CASSQGAWRDGYTF
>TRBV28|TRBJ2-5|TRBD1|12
TGTGCCAGCCAGGACAGGGGCGAGACCCAGTACTTC
CASQDRGETQYF
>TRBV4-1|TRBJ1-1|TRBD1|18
TGCGCCAGCAGCCAAGGCCGGACAGGGGGCCTTATGAACACTGAAGCTTTCTTT
CASSQGRTGGLMNTEAFF
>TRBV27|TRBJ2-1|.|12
TGTGCCAGCAGTTTCCAAGGATCGGGGCAGTTCTTC
CASSFQGSGQFF
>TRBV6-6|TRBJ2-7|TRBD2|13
TGTGCCAGCAATGCGGGAGAGACAAACGAGCAGTACTTC
CASNAGETNEQYF
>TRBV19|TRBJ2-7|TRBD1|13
TGTGCCAGTAGTGGGGACAGGGGCTACGAGCAGTACTTC
CASSGDRGYEQYF
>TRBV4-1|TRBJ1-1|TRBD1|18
TGCGCCAGCAGCCAAGATCGGGGACAGGGGACCCTGAACACTGAAGCTTTCTTT
CASSQDRGQGTLNTEAFF
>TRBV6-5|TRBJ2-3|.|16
TGTGCCAGCAGTTACTCGATTCATGCAGGGGTCGATACGCAGTATTTT
CASSYSIHAGVDTQYF
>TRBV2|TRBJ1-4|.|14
TGTGCCAGCAGTGACGGGGGGTCTTACGAAAAACTGTTTTTT
CASSDGGSYEKLFF
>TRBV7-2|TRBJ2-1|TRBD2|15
TGTGCCAGCAGCGGGACTAGCGGGACCTACAATGAGCAGTTCTTC
CASSGTSGTYNEQFF
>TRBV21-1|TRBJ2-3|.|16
TGTGCCAGCAGCACTTCTAGCGGGAGTCCTCAAGATACGCAGTATTTT
CASSTSSGSPQDTQYF
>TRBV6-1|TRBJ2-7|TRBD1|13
TGTGCCAGCAGTGAAGATTGGGGACAGGGACGATACTTC
CASSEDWGQGRYF